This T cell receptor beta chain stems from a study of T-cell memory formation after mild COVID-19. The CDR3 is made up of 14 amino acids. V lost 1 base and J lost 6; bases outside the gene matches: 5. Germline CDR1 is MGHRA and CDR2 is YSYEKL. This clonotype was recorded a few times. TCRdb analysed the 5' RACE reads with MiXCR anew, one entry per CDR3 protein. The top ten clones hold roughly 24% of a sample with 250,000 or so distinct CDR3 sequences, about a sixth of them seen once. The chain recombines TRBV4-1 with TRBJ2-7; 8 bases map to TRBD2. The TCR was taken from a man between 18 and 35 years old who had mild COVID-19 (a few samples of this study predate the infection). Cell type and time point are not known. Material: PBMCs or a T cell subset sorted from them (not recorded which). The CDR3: CASSQGGLVSEQYF. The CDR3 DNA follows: TGCGCCAGCAGCCAAGGGGGACTAGTCTCCGAGCAGTACTTC.